Included here is one T cell receptor (beta chain) sequence, with context. This clonotype was picked up many times. The antigen it recognizes is unknown. Base qualities are not at hand, and no much larger clone is one base apart. CDR1 and CDR2 were assigned from the germline V gene (reference sequence) as DFQATT and SNEGSKA. From V the trimming removes 4 bases and from J it removes 3 bases, while the gene matches leave 7 bases of the junction unaccounted for. The CDR3 contains 16 residues, cysteine and phenylalanine counted. Only CDR3 DNA remains: 48 bases, in frame from the first base. Sequencing relied on an Illumina HiSeq 2500. TCR beta libraries were prepared by quantitative 5'-RACE with molecular barcodes. Concerning the study's data processing: A new computational method based on a probabilistic model of VDJ rearrangement was used to identify disease-linked TCR variants. TCRdb applied fastp at Q25 and MiXCR to the public reads, then kept only in-frame beta chains. When rows share a CDR3 protein, they turn into one entry using the most common DNA and genes. TCRdb's processing, not the authors' own work, is the source of the V and J calls. The sample contains around 130,000 distinct CDR3 sequences, about 6.5% of them found a single time. The top ten constitute 12% of the sample.

The data are from a study of CD8 T cells in ankylosing spondylitis (dated by TCRdb to 2016 to 2017). For the study in its entirety: To find TCR variants linked to disease, the study profiled T cell receptor beta repertoires in ankylosing spondylitis patients and healthy donors. The whole study cohort included over 85 healthy donors and about two dozen ankylosing spondylitis patients. Peripheral blood samples were taken, and synovial fluid was additionally collected from ankylosing spondylitis patients.

The full study reports these points: A CD8+ phenotype was shown by the disease-linked clones, which were found at relatively low frequencies in peripheral blood. Blood from ankylosing spondylitis patients appeared to be characterized by a TCR beta motif made up of about 8 highly homologous amino acid variants. Some TCR beta motif variants had previously been reported in synovial fluid and blood of reactive arthritis patients, which suggested common disease-initiation mechanisms. According to the report, matched synovial fluid samples from ankylosing spondylitis patients were significantly enriched for the disease-linked clones.

Recombination joined TRBV20-1 with TRBJ2-3; 13 central nucleotides agree with TRBD2. This TCR was sampled from a male donor with ankylosing spondylitis or in good health (not recorded which). Sequencing used blood, either unsorted or a sorted T cell fraction (not recorded which). The CDR3 reads as follows: CSATRLAGGGTDTQYF. The DNA is TGCAGTGCTACCCGACTAGCGGGAGGAGGGACAGATACGCAGTATTTT.